The 18 T cell receptor beta chains below come from one sample, sequenced in a study of post-analysis software for immune sequencing data. cDNA libraries of TCR beta carried unique molecular identifiers. MiXCR was run by TCRdb on the PCR reads, yielding one entry per CDR3 protein. The sample consists of around 150,000 distinct CDR3 sequences, about 37% of them appearing once. Material: blood, obtained after autologous hematopoietic stem cell transplantation. The receptors originated from a girl aged 5-17 years with multiple sclerosis.

This clonotype showed up just a few times. The J gene is TRBJ2-1, the V gene TRBV30; 13 bases fit TRBD2. The V gene end was trimmed by 4 bases and the J gene end by 5 bases; junction bases not matched to a gene: 5. Per the germline V gene, CDR1 is GTSNPN and CDR2 is SVGIG (reference sequence). There are 15 residues in the CDR3. In DNA, the CDR3 is TGTGCCTGGAACCCGGGACTAGCGGGGAACAATGAGCAGTTCTTC. Protein sequence: CAWNPGLAGNNEQFF. The whole variable domain, filled in from reference TRBV30 and TRBJ2-1, reads SQTIHQWPATLVQPVGSPLSLECTVEGTSNPNLYWYRQAAGRGLQLLFYSVGIGQISSEVPQNLSASRPQDRQFILSSKKLLLSDSGFYLCAWNPGLAGNNEQFFGPGTRLTVL.

The rearrangement uses TRBV27 and TRBJ1-2, with D tentatively TRBD1 (6 bases). CDR3 length: 15 residues. CDR1 and CDR2 (germline): MNHEY, SMNVEV (reference sequence). The ends were cut back, 6 bases at V and 2 bases at J, with 16 bases in the middle. This CDR3 reads CASSHIQGANYGYTF. The CDR3 DNA is TGTGCCAGCAGCCACATACAGGGTGCGAACTATGGCTACACCTTC.

At least ten counts were recorded for this clonotype. This chain joins TRBV29-1 and TRBJ2-2, with D tentatively TRBD1 or TRBD2 (5 bases each). The CDR3 spans 14 residues. V shed 5 bases and J shed 2 bases, with 12 bases lying between them. CDR1 is SQVTM, CDR2 ANQGSEA, per germline. CDR3 residues: CSVRGTANTGELFF. CDR3 in DNA: TGCAGCGTTCGTGGGACGGCAAACACCGGGGAGCTGTTTTTT.

A few counts support this clonotype. The J gene is TRBJ1-5, the V gene TRBV6-5; 7 nucleotides align to TRBD1. Germline V gene lookup returns CDR1 MNHEY and CDR2 SVGAGI. V was clipped by 5 bases and J by 5 bases; unmatched bases: 6. The CDR3 totals 14 residues. Here the CDR3 DNA reads TGTGCCAGCAGTGTACAGGGGTTCGATCAGCCCCAGCATTTT. Translated, it gives CASSVQGFDQPQHF.

This rearrangement joins TRBV20-1 to TRBJ2-3; 7 positions agree with TRBD1. Germline-derived CDR1 and CDR2 are DFQATT and SNEGSKA (reference sequence). The CDR3 totals 14 residues. V lost 7 bases, J lost 3 bases, and 10 bases stayed unmatched. This chain's CDR3 is CSVSGQRTTDTQYF. CDR3 DNA sequence: TGCAGTGTTTCGGGACAGAGGACGACAGATACGCAGTATTTT.

This clonotype was detected ten times or more. This chain links TRBV29-1 with TRBJ2-7; 7 bases are shared with TRBD1. CDR1 SQVTM and CDR2 ANQGSEA come from the germline V gene. This CDR3 comprises 13 residues. With V trimmed by 5 bases and J by 1 base, 5 bases remained unmatched. CDR3 loop: CSVMGQISYEQYF. CDR3 coding DNA: TGCAGCGTTATGGGACAGATATCCTACGAGCAGTACTTC.

In regard to this clonotype: Germline and junction disagree at one end, which may indicate a read error. CDR3 protein: CASSGGTTNTEAFF. CDR3 DNA sequence: TGTGCCAGCAGTGGCGGGACAACGAACACCGAAGCTTTCTTT. The J gene is TRBJ1-1, the V gene TRBV12-3 or TRBV12-4; a weak D match, TRBD1 (6 bases). This CDR3 contains 14 residues.

On this clonotype itself: Germline and junction disagree at one end, which may indicate a read error. CDR3 nucleotides: TGTGCCAGCAGTTTGGTAGTGTTCAACACTGAAGCTTTCTTT. Encoded protein: CASSLVVFNTEAFF. The chain uses TRBV5-6 and TRBJ1-1; D is unresolved. CDR1 is SGHDT and CDR2 is YYEEEE in the germline V gene. The CDR3 has 14 amino acids.

Ten or more counts support this clonotype. V is TRBV6-6 and J is TRBJ2-1, with TRBD2 matching 13 bases. The V and J ends lost 0 bases and 4 bases, in that order; junction bases with no gene match: 3. The CDR3 has 17 amino acids. CDR1 MNHNY and CDR2 SVGAGI come from the germline V gene (reference sequence). The CDR3 nucleotides read TGTGCCAGCAGTTACTCGGGACTAGCGGGAATTTACAATGAGCAGTTCTTC. It specifies CASSYSGLAGIYNEQFF.

The chain carries TRBV29-1 and TRBJ2-5; possible D gene TRBD2, 5 bases. Trimming stripped 2 bases from V and 1 base from J, with 8 bases between. CDR1 and CDR2 (germline): SQVTM, ANQGSEA. The CDR3 totals 13 residues. DNA for the CDR3: TGCAGCGTTGAACGGGGTCCCCAAGAGACCCAGTACTTC. This gives the protein CSVERGPQETQYF.

This clonotype was seen more than once but under ten times. The chain recombines TRBV7-6 with TRBJ2-5; 12 bases match TRBD2. The CDR3 contains 17 residues. Germline V gene data show CDR1 as SGHVS and CDR2 as FNYEAQ. V shed 5 bases, J shed 1 base, and the junction held 8 bases outside the gene matches. The CDR3 is CASSDIPGLAGQETQYF. CDR3 in DNA: TGTGCCAGCAGCGACATCCCGGGACTAGCGGGCCAAGAGACCCAGTACTTC.

V is TRBV7-9 and J is TRBJ1-2, with 7 bases lining up with TRBD1. Germline V gene sequence: CDR1 SEHNR, CDR2 FQNEAQ (reference sequence). The J segment lost 5 bases and the V segment lost 5 bases, leaving 5 bases of the junction unmatched. The CDR3 runs to 13 residues. The CDR3 region has the DNA TGTGCCAGCAGCGCCCGGACAGGTTATGGCTACACCTTC. Protein: CASSARTGYGYTF. Based on the CDR3 plus reference TRBV7-9 and TRBJ1-2, the full variable domain is DTGVSQNPRHKITKRGQNVTFRCDPISEHNRLYWYRQTLGQGPEFLTYFQNEAQLEKSRLLSDRFSAERPKGSFSTLEIQRTEQGDSAMYLCASSARTGYGYTFGSGTRLTVV.

This clonotype was found a few times. CDR3 region: CASSPILAKNIQYF. CDR3 nucleotides: TGTGCCAGCAGCCCAATTCTAGCCAAAAACATTCAGTACTTC. V is TRBV11-2 and J is TRBJ2-4, with unresolved D. The CDR3 is made up of 14 amino acids. Germline CDR1 is SGHAT and CDR2 is FQNNGV. V gave up 5 bases and J gave up 0 bases, with 8 bases separating them.

The V and J genes are TRBV29-1 and TRBJ1-1; D is unclear. V gave up 4 bases and J gave up 5 bases, with 8 bases separating them. The CDR3 runs to 11 residues. The V gene's germline CDR1 is SQVTM and CDR2 ANQGSEA. CDR3 amino acids: CSVVRNTEAFF. The CDR3 DNA reads as TGCAGCGTTGTGCGAAATACTGAAGCTTTCTTT. Filled out from reference TRBV29-1 and TRBJ1-1, the complete variable domain reads SAVISQKPSRDICQRGTSLTIQCQVDSQVTMMFWYRQQPGQSLTLIATANQGSEATYESGFVIDKFPISRPNLTFSTLTVSNMSPEDSSIYLCSVVRNTEAFFGQGTRLTVV.

This chain links TRBV6-6 with TRBJ2-3, with D possibly being TRBD1 or TRBD2 (6 bases each). This CDR3 has 13 amino acids. Germline CDR1 MNHNY, CDR2 SVGAGI (reference sequence). The V and J ends lost 6 bases and 8 bases respectively, with 15 bases between them. The CDR3 region has the DNA TGTGCCAGCAGGACAAGAGAGGGGGGTACGCAGTATTTT. It translates to CASRTREGGTQYF.

This sequence joins TRBV29-1 and TRBJ2-4, with D possibly being TRBD2 (7 bases). The CDR3 totals 13 residues. The germline V gene encodes CDR1 SQVTM and CDR2 ANQGSEA. V lost 8 bases and J lost 13, with 24 bases in between. The CDR3 DNA reads TGCAGCTTCAGAGGGGGGGAATTCTATGAGCAGTACTTC. It specifies CSFRGGEFYEQYF.

V is TRBV13 and J is TRBJ2-5; TRBD2 matches 8 bases. This CDR3 is 14 amino acids long. The V and J ends lost 5 bases and 2 bases, in that order; junction bases with no gene match: 4. Germline V gene lookup returns CDR1 PRHDT and CDR2 FYEKMQ (reference sequence). DNA of the CDR3: TGTGCCAGCAGCGTTAGCGGGACTCAAGAGACCCAGTACTTC. It encodes CASSVSGTQETQYF.

For this clonotype: The junction and the germline gene differ at one end; a read error may be behind it. The genes are TRBV5-1 and TRBJ2-3, with a weak D call TRBD1 (6 bases). This CDR3 is built from 15 residues. Germline CDR1 SGHRS, CDR2 YFSETQ. The CDR3 spells CAGSLADRSTDTQYF. The CDR3 DNA reads as TGCGCCGGCAGCTTGGCCGACAGGAGCACAGATACGCAGTATTTT.